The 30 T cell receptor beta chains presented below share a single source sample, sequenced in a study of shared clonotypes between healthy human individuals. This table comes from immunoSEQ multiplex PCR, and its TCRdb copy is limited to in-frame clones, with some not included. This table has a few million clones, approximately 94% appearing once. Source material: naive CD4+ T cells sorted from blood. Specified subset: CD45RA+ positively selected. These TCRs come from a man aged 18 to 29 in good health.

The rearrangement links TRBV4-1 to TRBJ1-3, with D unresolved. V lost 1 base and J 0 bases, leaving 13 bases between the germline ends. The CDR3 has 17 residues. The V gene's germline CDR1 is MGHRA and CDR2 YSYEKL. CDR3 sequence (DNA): TGCGCCAGCAGCCAAGCTCCTGCCGGCAGCTCTGGAAACACCATATATTTT. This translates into CASSQAPAGSSGNTIYF.

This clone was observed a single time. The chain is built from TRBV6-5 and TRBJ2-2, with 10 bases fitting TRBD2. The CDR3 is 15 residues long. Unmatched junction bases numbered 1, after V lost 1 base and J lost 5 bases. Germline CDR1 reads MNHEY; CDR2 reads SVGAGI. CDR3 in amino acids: CASSYLTSGTGELFF. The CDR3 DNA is TGTGCCAGCAGTTACTTGACTAGCGGGACCGGGGAGCTGTTTTTT.

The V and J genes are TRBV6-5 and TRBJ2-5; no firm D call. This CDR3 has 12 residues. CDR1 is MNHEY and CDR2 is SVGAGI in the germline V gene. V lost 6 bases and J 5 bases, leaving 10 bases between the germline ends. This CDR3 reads CASSPNPETQYF. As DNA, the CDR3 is TGTGCCAGCAGCCCAAACCCGGAGACCCAGTACTTC.

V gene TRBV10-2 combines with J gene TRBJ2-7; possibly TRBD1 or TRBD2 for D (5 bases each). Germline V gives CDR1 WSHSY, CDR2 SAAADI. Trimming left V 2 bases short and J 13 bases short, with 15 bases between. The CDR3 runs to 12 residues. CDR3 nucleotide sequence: TGCGCCAGCAGTGAGCACCGGGGCTTGGTATACTTC. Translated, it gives CASSEHRGLVYF.

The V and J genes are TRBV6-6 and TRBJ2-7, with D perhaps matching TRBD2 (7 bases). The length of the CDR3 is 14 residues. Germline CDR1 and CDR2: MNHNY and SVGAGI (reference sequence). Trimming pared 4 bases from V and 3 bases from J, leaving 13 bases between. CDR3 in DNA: TGTGCCAGCAGTTTCCAGGGAGGGGGCTACGAGCAGTACTTC. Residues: CASSFQGGGYEQYF.

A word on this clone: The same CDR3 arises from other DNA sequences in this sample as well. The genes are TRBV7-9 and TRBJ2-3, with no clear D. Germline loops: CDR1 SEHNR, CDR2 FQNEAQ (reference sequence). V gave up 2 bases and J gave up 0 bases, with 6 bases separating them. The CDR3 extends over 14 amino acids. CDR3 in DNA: TGTGCCAGCAGCTTAACGGTTAGCACAGATACGCAGTATTTT. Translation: CASSLTVSTDTQYF.

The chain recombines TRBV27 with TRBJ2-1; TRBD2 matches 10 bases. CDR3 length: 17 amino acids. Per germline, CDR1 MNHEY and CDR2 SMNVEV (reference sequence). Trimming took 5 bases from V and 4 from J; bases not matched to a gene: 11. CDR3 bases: TGTGCCAGCAGTCTTTTGAGCGGGAGGGCTTCATACAATGAGCAGTTCTTC. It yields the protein CASSLLSGRASYNEQFF.

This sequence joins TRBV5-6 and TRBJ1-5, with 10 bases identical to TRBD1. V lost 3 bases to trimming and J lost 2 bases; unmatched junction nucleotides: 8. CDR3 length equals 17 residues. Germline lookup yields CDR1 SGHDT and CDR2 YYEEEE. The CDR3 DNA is TGTGCCAGCAGCTCGTCCCGGGACAGGGGAGGCAATCAGCCCCAGCATTTT. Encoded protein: CASSSSRDRGGNQPQHF.

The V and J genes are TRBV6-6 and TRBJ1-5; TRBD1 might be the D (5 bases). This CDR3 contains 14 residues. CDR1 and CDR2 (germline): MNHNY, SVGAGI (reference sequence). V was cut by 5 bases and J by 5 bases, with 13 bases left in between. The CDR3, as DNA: TGTGCCAGCAGTGCGACGGGGGGACATCAGCCCCAGCATTTT. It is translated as CASSATGGHQPQHF.

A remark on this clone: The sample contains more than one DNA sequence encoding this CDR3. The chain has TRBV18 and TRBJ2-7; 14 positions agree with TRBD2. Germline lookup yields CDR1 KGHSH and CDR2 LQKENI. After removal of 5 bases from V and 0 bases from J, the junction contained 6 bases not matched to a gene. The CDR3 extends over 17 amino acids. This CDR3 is CASSLGLAGESSYEQYF. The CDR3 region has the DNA TGTGCCAGCTCATTGGGACTAGCGGGAGAGAGCTCCTACGAGCAGTACTTC.

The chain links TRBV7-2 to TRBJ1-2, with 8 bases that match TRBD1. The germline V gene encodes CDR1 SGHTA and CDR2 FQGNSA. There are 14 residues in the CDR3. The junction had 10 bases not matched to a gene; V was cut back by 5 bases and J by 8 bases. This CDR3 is CASSLRDRGEGYTF. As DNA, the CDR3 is TGTGCCAGCAGCCTAAGAGACAGGGGTGAAGGCTACACCTTC.

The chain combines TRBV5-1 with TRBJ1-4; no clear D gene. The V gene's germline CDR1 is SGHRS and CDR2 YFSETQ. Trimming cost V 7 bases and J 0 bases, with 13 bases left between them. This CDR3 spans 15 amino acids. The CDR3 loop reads CASALTAPTNEKLFF. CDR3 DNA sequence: TGCGCCAGCGCCCTGACTGCCCCAACTAATGAAAAACTGTTTTTT.

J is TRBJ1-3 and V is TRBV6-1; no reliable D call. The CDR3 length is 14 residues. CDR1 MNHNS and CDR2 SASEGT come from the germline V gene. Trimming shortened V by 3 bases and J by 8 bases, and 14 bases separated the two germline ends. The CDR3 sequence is CASSDARVFDTIYF. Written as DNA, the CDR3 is TGTGCCAGCAGTGATGCTAGGGTTTTCGACACCATATATTTT.

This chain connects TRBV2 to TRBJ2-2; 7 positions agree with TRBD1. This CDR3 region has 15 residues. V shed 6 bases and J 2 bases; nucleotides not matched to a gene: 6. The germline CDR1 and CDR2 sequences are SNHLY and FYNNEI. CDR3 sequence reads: CASSIQGPNTGELFF. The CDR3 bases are TGTGCCAGCAGCATACAGGGGCCCAACACCGGGGAGCTGTTTTTT.

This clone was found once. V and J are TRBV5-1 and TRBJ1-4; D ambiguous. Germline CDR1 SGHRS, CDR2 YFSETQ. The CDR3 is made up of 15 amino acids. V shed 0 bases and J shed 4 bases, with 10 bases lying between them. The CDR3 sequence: CASSLGAVINEKLFF. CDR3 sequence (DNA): TGCGCCAGCAGCTTGGGTGCGGTGATTAATGAAAAACTGTTTTTT.

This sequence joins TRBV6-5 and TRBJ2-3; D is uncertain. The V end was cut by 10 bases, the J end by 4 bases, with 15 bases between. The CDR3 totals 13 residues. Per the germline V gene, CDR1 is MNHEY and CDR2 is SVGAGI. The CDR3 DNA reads TGTGCCACCAACGTACCTAAGTCAGATACGCAGTATTTT. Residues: CATNVPKSDTQYF.

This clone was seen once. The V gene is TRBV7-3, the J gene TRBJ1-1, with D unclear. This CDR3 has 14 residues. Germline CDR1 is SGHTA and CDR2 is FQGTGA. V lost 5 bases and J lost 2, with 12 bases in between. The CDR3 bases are TGTGCCAGCAGCCCGTCCGGATATAACACTGAAGCTTTCTTT. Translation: CASSPSGYNTEAFF.

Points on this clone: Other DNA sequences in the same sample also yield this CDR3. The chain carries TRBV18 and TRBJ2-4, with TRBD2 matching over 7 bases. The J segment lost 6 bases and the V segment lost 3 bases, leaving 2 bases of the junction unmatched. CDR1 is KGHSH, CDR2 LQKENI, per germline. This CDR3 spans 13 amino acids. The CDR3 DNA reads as TGTGCCAGCTCACCTGGACTAGGAAACATTCAGTACTTC. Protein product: CASSPGLGNIQYF.

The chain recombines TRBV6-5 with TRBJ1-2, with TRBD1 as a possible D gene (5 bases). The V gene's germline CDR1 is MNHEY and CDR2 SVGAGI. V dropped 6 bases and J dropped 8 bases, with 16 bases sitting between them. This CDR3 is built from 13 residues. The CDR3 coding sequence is TGTGCCAGCAGCCAAGGACGGGGGGAGGGCTACACCTTC. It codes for CASSQGRGEGYTF.

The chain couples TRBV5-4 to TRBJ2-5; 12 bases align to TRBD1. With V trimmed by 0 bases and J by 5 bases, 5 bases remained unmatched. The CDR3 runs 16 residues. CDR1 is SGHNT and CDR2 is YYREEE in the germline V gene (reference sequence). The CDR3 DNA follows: TGTGCCAGCAGCTTGGGAGGGACAGGGGGCAGGGAGACCCAGTACTTC. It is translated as CASSLGGTGGRETQYF.

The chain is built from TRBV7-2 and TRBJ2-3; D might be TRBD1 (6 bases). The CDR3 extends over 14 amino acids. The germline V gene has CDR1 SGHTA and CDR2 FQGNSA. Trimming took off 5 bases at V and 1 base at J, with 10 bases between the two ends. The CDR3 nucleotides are TGTGCCAGCAGCATACAGGGTGGCACAGATACGCAGTATTTT. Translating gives CASSIQGGTDTQYF.

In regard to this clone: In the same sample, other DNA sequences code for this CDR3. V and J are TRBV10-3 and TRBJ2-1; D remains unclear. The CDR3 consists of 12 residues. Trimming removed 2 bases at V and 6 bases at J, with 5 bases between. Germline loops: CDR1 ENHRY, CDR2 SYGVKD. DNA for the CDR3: TGTGCCATCAGTGAGAGTCTCAATGAGCAGTTCTTC. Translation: CAISESLNEQFF.

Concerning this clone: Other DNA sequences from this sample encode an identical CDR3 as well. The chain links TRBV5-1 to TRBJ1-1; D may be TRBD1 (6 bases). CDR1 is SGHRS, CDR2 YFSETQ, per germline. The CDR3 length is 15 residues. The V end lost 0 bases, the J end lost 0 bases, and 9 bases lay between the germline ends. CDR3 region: CASSLVTGLNTEAFF. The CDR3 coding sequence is TGCGCCAGCAGCTTGGTTACAGGGCTGAACACTGAAGCTTTCTTT. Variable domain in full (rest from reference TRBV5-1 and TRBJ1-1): KAGVTQTPRYLIKTRGQQVTLSCSPISGHRSVSWYQQTPGQGLQFLFEYFSETQRNKGNFPGRFSGRQFSNSRSEMNVSTLELGDSALYLCASSLVTGLNTEAFFGQGTRLTVV.

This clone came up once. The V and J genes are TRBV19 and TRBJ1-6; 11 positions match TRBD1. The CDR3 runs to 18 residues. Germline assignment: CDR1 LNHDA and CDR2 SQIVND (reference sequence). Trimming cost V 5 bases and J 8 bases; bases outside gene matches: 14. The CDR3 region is CASSFWDRGDLADSPLHF. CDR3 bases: TGTGCCAGTAGTTTTTGGGACAGGGGGGATCTAGCGGATTCACCCCTCCACTTT.

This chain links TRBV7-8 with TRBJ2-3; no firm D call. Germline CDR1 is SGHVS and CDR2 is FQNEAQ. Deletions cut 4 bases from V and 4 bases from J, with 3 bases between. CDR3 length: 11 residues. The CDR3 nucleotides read TGTGCCAGCAGCTCATCAGATACGCAGTATTTT. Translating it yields CASSSSDTQYF.

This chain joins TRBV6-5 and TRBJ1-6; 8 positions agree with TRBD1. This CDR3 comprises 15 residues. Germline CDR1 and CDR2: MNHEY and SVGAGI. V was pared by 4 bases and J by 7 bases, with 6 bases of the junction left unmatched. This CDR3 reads CASSFNDRGNSPLHF. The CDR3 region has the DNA TGTGCCAGCAGTTTTAACGACAGGGGCAATTCACCCCTCCACTTT.

The chain's CDR3 is CASSHLGEGYSNQPQHF. CDR3 sequence (DNA): TGCGCCAGCAGCCACCTAGGGGAAGGGTATAGCAATCAGCCCCAGCATTTT. The rearrangement uses TRBV4-1 and TRBJ1-5; D is possibly TRBD1 (5 bases). The CDR3 is made up of 17 amino acids. Germline V lookup: CDR1 MGHRA, CDR2 YSYEKL. V lost 3 bases and J lost 0, with 15 bases in between.

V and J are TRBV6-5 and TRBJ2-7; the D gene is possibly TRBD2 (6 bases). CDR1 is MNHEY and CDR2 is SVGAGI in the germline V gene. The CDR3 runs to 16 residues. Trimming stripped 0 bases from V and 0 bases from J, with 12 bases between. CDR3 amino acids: CASSYSMRLDSYEQYF. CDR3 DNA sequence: TGTGCCAGCAGTTACTCGATGAGACTAGACTCCTACGAGCAGTACTTC.

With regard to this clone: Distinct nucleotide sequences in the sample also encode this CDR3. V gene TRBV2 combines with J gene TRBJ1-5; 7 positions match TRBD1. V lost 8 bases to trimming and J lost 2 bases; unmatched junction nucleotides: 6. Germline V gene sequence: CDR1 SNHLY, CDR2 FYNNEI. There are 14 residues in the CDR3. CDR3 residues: CASSAGTGNQPQHF. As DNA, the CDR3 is TGTGCCAGCTCAGCGGGGACAGGCAATCAGCCCCAGCATTTT.

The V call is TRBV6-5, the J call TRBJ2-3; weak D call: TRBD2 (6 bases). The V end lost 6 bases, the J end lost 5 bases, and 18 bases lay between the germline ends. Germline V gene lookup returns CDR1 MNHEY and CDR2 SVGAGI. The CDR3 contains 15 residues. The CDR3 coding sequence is TGTGCCAGCAGCTCCCCCACGACTAGACGAGATACGCAGTATTTT. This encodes CASSSPTTRRDTQYF.